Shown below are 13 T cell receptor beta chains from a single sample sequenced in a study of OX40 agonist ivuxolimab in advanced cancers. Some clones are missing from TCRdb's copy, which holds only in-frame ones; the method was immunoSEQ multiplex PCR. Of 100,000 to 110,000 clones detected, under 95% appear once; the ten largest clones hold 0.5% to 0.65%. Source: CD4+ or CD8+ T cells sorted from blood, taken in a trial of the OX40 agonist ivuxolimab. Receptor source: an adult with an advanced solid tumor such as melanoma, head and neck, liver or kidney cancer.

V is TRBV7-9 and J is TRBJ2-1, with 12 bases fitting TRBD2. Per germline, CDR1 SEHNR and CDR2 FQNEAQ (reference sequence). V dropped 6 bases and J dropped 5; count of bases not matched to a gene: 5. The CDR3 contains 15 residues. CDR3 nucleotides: TGTGCCAGCAGTTCAACTAGCGGGAGGCACAATGAGCAGTTCTTC. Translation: CASSSTSGRHNEQFF.

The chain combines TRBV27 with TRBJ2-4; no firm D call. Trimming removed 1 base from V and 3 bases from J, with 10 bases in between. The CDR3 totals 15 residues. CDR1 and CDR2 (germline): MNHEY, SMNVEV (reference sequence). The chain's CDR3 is CASSLLSVGKNIQYF. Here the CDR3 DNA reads TGTGCCAGCAGTTTATTAAGCGTAGGCAAAAACATTCAGTACTTC.

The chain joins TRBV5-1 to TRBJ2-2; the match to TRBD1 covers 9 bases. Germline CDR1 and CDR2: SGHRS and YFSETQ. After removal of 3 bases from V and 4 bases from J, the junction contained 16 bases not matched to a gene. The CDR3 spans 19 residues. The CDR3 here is CASSSSSGQGLVFTGELFF. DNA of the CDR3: TGCGCCAGCAGCTCTTCATCGGGACAGGGCCTTGTTTTCACCGGGGAGCTGTTTTTT.

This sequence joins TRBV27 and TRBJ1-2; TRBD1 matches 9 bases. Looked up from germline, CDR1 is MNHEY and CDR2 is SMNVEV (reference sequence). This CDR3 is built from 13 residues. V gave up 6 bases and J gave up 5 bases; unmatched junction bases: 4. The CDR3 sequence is CASRQTGGYGYTF. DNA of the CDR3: TGTGCCAGCAGACAGACAGGGGGTTATGGCTACACCTTC.

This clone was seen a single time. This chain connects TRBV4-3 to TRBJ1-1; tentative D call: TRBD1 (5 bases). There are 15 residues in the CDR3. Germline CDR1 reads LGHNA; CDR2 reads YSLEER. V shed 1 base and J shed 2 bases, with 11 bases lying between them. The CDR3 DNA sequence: TGCGCCAGCAGCCAAGTCGGGGCCCGCAACACTGAAGCTTTCTTT. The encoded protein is CASSQVGARNTEAFF.

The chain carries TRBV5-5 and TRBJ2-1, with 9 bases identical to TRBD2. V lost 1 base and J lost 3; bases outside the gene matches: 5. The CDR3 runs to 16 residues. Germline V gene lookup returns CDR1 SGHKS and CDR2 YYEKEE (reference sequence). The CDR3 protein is CASSLLGTSSYNEQFF. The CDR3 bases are TGTGCCAGCAGCTTGCTCGGGACTAGCAGCTACAATGAGCAGTTCTTC.

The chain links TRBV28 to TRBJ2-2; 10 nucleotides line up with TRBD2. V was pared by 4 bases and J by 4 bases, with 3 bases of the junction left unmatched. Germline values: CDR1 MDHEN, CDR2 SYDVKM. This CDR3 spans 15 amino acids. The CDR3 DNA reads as TGTGCCAGCAGTTCAAGCGGGAGGGCCACCGGGGAGCTGTTTTTT. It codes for CASSSSGRATGELFF.

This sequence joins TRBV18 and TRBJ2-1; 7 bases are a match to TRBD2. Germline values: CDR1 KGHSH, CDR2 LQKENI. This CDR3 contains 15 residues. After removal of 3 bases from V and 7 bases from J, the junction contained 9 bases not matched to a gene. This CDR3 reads CASSPLAGRGNEQFF. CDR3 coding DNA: TGTGCCAGCTCACCTTTAGCGGGTCGGGGGAATGAGCAGTTCTTC.

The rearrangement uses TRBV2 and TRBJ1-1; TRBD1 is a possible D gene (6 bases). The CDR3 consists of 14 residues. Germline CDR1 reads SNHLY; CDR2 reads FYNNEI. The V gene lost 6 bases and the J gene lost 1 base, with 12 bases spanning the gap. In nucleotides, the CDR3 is TGTGCCAGCAGGGAGGGGGGGCAGAACACTGAAGCTTTCTTT. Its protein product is CASREGGQNTEAFF.

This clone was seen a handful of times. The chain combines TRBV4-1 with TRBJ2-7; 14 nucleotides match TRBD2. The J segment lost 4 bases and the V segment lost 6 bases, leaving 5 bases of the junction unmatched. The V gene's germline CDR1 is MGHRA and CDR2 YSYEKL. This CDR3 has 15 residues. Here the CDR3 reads CASSGTSGSKYEQYF. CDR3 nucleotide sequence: TGCGCCAGCAGTGGGACTAGCGGGAGTAAGTACGAGCAGTACTTC.

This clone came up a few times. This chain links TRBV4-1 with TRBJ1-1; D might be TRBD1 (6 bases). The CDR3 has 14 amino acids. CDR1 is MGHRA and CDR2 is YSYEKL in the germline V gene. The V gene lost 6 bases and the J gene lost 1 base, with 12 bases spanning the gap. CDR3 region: CASRGGRKNTEAFF. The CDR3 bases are TGCGCCAGCAGGGGGGGGCGGAAGAACACTGAAGCTTTCTTT.

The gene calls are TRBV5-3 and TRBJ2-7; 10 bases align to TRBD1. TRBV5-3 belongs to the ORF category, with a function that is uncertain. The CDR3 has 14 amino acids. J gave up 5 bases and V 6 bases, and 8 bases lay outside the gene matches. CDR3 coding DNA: TGTGCCAGAATCCCTCCGACAGGGGGCCACGAGCAGTACTTC. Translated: CARIPPTGGHEQYF.

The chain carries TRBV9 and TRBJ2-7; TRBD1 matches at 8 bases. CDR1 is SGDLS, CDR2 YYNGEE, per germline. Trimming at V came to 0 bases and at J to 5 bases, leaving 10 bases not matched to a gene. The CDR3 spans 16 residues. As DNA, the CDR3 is TGTGCCAGCAGCGTAGCTCCACAGGGGGTTGGTGACGAGCAGTACTTC. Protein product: CASSVAPQGVGDEQYF.